This TCR beta chain was sequenced during a study of shared clonotypes between healthy human individuals. Study-wide findings and caveats: Though the depth was large, rarefaction showed that sorted-subset sequencing was incomplete. Sequencing depth was expected to influence donor clonotype sharing.

Generated by immunoSEQ multiplex PCR, the TCRdb table keeps only in-frame clones and is missing some. Found here are about 1.5 million clones, nearly 99% of them singletons; the top ten hold around 0.47%. Trimming stripped 5 bases from V and 9 bases from J, with 14 bases between. Germline lookup yields CDR1 SEHNR and CDR2 FQNEAQ (reference sequence). CDR3 length: 13 residues. As concerns this clone: Antigen: not known.

The sequence was collected from a man under 40 in good health. Specimen: naive CD4+ T cells sorted from blood. Subset indicated: CD45RA+ positively selected. This rearrangement joins TRBV7-9 to TRBJ2-1, with unresolved D. The CDR3 DNA reads as TGTGCCAGCAGCATGATGCGTGTTGGTGAGCAGTTCTTC. Protein sequence: CASSMMRVGEQFF.